This T cell receptor beta chain stems from a study of blood T cell repertoires in COVID-19. Whole-study context: Collection of acute and convalescent COVID-19 samples took place in the United States, Italy and Spain. The cDNA or gDNA used as material had been derived from T cells, B-cell-depleted T cells, or PBMCs.

Authors' analysis steps: By means of reference gene primer amplification, nucleated cell counts were estimated. TCRdb's copy holds only in-frame clones and misses some; the assay was immunoSEQ multiplex PCR. The V and J calls and clone size are taken from that table; D and trimming were inferred from the DNA. The sample consists of 240,000 or so clones, about 86% of them appearing once. This clone turned up a few times. The length of the CDR3 is 12 residues. Per the germline V gene, CDR1 is SNHLY and CDR2 is FYNNEI. V was shortened by 2 bases and J by 8 bases, with 6 bases between the two germline ends.

This sequence joins TRBV2 and TRBJ2-2; D not certain. The source material was peripheral blood. The sequence came from a woman between 25 and 40 years old who had recovered from COVID-19. CDR3 DNA: TGTGCCAGCAGTGAATGGGCGGGGGAGCTGTTTTTT. It translates to CASSEWAGELFF.